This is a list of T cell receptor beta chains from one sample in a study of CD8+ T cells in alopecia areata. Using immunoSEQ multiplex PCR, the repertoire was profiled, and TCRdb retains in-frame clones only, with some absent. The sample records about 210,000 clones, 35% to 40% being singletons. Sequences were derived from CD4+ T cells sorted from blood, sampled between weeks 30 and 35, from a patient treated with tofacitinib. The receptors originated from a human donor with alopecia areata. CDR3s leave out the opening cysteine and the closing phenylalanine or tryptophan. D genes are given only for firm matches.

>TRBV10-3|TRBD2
AIRSSGGDGEQF
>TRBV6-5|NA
ASKARGRNTGELF
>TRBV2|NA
ASSPTAGYGSSTDTQY
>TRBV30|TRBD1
AWRDPGQGYSPLH
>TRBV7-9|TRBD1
ASSLESLGTGWDQPQH
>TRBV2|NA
ASTSQRAKNIQY
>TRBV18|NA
ASSPITGIAEKLF
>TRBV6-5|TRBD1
ASSKGQGVTYEQY
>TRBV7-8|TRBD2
ASSLGGLAETDTQY
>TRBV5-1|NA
ASSPRRNTYEQY
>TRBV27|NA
ASKGVGKNIQY
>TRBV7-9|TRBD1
ASSPGQGKGANVLT
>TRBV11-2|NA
ASTRYPGHVNTEAF